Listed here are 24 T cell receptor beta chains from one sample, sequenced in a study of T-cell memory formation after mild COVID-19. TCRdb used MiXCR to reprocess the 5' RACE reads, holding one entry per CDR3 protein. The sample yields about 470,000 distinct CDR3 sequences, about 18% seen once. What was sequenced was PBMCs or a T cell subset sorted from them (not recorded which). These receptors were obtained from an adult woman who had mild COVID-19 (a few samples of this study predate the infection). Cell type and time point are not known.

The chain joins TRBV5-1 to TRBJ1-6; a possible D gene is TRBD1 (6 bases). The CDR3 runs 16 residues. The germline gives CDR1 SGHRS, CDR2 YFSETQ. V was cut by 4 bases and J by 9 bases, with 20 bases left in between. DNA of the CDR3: TGCGCCAGCAGCCCGGACTTTGGGGGGGCAGGTTCACCCCTCCACTTT. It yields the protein CASSPDFGGAGSPLHF. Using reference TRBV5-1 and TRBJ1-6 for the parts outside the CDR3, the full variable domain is KAGVTQTPRYLIKTRGQQVTLSCSPISGHRSVSWYQQTPGQGLQFLFEYFSETQRNKGNFPGRFSGRQFSNSRSEMNVSTLELGDSALYLCASSPDFGGAGSPLHFGNGTRLTVT.

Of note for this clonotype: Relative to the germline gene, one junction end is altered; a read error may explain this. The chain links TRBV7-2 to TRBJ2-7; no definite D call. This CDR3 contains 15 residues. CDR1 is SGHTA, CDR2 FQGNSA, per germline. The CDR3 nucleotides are TGTGCCAGCAGTTCCCTGTCCTACCGCTCCGACGAGCATTACTTC. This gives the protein CASSSLSYRSDEHYF.

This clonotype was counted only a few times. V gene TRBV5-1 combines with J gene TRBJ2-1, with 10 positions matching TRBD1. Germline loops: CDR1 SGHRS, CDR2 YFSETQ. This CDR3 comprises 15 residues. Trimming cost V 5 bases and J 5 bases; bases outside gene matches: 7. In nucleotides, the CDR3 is TGCGCCAGCAGAGACGGGACAGGGGCTCACAATGAGCAGTTCTTC. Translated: CASRDGTGAHNEQFF.

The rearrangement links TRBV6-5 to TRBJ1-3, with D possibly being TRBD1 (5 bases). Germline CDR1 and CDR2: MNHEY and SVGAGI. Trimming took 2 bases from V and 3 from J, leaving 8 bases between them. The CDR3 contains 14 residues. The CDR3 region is CASSYGQGGNTIYF. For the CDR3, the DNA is TGTGCCAGCAGTTACGGGCAGGGTGGAAACACCATATATTTT.

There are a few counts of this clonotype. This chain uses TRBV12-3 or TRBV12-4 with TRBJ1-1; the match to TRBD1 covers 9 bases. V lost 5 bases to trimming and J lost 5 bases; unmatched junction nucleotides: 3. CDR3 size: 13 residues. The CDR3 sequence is CASSHGTGTEAFF. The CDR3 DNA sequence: TGTGCCAGCAGTCACGGGACAGGGACTGAAGCTTTCTTT.

CDR3 in amino acids: CASSVGQGEYEQYF. CDR3 DNA sequence: TGTGCCAGCAGTGTGGGACAGGGGGAGTACGAGCAGTACTTC. The chain links TRBV2 to TRBJ2-7; 11 bases fit TRBD1. Germline CDR1 is SNHLY and CDR2 is FYNNEI. The CDR3 extends over 14 amino acids. With 4 bases clipped from V and 4 bases from J, the junction kept 3 bases outside the gene matches.

CDR3 DNA: TGTGCCAGCAGCGCGAGACAGAGAGAGACCCAGTACTTC. Protein: CASSARQRETQYF. The chain uses TRBV9 and TRBJ2-5, with D perhaps TRBD1 (5 bases). Germline loops: CDR1 SGDLS, CDR2 YYNGEE. The CDR3 has 13 residues. V was pared by 3 bases and J by 4 bases, with 10 bases between.

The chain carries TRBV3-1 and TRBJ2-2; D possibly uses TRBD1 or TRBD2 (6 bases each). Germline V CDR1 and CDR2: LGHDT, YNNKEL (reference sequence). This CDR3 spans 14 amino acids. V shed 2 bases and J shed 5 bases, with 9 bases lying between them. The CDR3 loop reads CASSQRGTTGELFF. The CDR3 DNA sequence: TGTGCCAGCAGCCAACGCGGGACAACCGGGGAGCTGTTTTTT.

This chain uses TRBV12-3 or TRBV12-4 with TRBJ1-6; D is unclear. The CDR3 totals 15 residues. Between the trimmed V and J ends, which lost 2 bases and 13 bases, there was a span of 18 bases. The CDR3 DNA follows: TGTGCCAGCAGTTTAAAAGAGTCACCTGGGTCTCCCCTCCACTTT. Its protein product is CASSLKESPGSPLHF.

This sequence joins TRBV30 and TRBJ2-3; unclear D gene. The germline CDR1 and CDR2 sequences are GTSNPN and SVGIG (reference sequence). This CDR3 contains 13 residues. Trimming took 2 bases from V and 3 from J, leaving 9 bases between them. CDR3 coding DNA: TGTGCCTGGAGTTATGATGGAACAGATACGCAGTATTTT. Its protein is CAWSYDGTDTQYF.

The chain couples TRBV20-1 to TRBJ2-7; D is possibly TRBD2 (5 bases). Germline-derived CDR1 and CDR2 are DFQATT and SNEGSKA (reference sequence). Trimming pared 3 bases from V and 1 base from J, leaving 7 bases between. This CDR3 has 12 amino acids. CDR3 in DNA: TGCAGTGCTAGGGAGGAATCCTACGAGCAGTACTTC. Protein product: CSAREESYEQYF.

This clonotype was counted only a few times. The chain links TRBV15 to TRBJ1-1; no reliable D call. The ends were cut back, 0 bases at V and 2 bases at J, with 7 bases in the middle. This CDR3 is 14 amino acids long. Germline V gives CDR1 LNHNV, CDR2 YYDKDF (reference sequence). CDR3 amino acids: CATSRERFNTEAFF. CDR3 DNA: TGTGCCACCAGCAGAGAACGATTTAACACTGAAGCTTTCTTT.

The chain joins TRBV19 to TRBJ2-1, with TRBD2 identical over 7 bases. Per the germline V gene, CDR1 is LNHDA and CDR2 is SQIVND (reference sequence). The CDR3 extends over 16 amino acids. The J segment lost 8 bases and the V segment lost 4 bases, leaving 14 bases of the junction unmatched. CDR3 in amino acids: CASSTPGGGYGDEQFF. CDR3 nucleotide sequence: TGTGCCAGTAGTACCCCAGGCGGGGGTTACGGAGATGAGCAGTTCTTC. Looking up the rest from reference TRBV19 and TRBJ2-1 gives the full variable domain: DGGITQSPKYLFRKEGQNVTLSCEQNLNHDAMYWYRQDPGQGLRLIYYSQIVNDFQKGDIAEGYSVSREKKESFPLTVTSAQKNPTAFYLCASSTPGGGYGDEQFFGPGTRLTVL.

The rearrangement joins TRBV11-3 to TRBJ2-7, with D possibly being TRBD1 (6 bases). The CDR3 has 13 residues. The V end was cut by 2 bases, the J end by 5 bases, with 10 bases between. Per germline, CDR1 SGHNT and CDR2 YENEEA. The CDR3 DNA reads TGTGCCAGCAGCTTAATCAGGGGTCACGAGCAGTACTTC. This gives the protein CASSLIRGHEQYF.

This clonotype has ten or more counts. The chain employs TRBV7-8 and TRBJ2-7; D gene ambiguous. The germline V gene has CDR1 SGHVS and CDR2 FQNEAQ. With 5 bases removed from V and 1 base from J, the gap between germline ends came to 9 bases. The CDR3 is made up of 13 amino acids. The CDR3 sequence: CASSPRASYEQYF. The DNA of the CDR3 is TGTGCCAGCAGCCCCCGGGCTTCCTACGAGCAGTACTTC.

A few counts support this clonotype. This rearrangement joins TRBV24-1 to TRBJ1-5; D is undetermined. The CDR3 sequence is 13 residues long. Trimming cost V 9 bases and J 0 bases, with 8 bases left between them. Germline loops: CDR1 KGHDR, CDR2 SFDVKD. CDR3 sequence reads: CATGVCSNQPQHF. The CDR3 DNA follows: TGTGCCACCGGGGTGTGTAGCAATCAGCCCCAGCATTTT.

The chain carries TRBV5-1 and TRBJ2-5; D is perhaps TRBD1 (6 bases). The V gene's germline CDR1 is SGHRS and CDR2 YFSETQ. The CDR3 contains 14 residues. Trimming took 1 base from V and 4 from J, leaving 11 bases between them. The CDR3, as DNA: TGCGCCAGCAGCTTGATGGGACAAGGAGAGACCCAGTACTTC. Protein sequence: CASSLMGQGETQYF.

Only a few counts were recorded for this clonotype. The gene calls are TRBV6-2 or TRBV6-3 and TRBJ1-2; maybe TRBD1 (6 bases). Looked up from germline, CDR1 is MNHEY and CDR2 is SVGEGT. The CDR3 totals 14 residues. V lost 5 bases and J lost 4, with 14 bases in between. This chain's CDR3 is CASSTETGAYGYTF. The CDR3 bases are TGTGCCAGCAGTACGGAGACAGGAGCCTATGGCTACACCTTC.

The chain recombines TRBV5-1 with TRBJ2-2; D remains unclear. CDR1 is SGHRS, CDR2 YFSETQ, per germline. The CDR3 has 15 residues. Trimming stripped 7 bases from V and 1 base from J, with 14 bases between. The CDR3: CASRVRTVNTGELFF. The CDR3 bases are TGCGCCAGCCGTGTAAGGACGGTGAACACCGGGGAGCTGTTTTTT.

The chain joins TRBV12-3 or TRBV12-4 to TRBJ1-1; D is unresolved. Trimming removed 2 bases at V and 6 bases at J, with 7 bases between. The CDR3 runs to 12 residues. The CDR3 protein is CASSLRKAEAFF. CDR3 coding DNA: TGTGCCAGCAGTTTACGCAAGGCTGAAGCTTTCTTT.

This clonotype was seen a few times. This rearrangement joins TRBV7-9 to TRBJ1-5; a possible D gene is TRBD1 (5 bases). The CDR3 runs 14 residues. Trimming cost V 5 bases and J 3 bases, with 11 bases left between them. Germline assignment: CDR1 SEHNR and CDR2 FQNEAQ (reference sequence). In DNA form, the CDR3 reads TGTGCCAGCAGCCCCGGGACCTTCAATCAGCCCCAGCATTTT. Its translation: CASSPGTFNQPQHF.

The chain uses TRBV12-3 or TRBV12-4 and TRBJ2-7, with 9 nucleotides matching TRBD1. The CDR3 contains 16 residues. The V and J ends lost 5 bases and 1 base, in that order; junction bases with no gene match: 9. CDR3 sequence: CASSLRSTGGSYEQYF. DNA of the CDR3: TGTGCCAGCAGTCTGCGGTCGACAGGGGGGTCCTACGAGCAGTACTTC.

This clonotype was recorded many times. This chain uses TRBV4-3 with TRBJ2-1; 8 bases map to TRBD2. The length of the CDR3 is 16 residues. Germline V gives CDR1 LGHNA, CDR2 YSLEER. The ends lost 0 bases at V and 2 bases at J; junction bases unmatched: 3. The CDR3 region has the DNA TGCGCCAGCAGCCAAGATCCGGGAGGGGCCTACAATGAGCAGTTCTTC. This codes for CASSQDPGGAYNEQFF.

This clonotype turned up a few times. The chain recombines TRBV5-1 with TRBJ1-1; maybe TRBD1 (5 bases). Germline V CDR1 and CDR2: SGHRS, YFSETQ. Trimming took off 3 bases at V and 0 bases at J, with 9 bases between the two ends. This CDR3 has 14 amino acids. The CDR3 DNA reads TGCGCCAGCAGCTACCAGACAGTGAACACTGAAGCTTTCTTT. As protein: CASSYQTVNTEAFF.